Listed below are T cell receptor beta chains from one sample, sequenced in a study of blood T cell repertoires in COVID-19. The data were produced by immunoSEQ multiplex PCR, yet TCRdb's version contains in-frame clones alone and is incomplete. The sample includes about 110,000 clones, roughly 70% of them seen just once. Sequenced input: peripheral blood. These receptors all come from a human donor with acute or convalescent COVID-19. The donor label of this sample is uncertain. Each CDR3 is given with its conserved first and last residue. The order of the fields is V gene, CDR3 protein.

v_gene: TRBV5-1
CDR3aa: CASSHRGLAGETQYF

v_gene: TRBV12-2
CDR3aa: CASRSGTCSNQPQHF

v_gene: TRBV2
CDR3aa: CASSFNRGSSEQYF

v_gene: TRBV28
CDR3aa: CASRARGSEQYF

v_gene: TRBV7-3
CDR3aa: CASSLRGGSTEAFF

v_gene: TRBV25-1
CDR3aa: CVSSARQYTGELFF

v_gene: TRBV13
CDR3aa: CASSLGRGGATDTQYF

v_gene: TRBV4-2
CDR3aa: CASSQVWPGLALNEQFF

v_gene: TRBV12-3/TRBV12-4
CDR3aa: CASSFGDSPLHF

v_gene: TRBV24-1
CDR3aa: CATSVGGTNSPLHF

v_gene: TRBV4-2
CDR3aa: CASSVTGIANYGYTF

v_gene: TRBV25-1
CDR3aa: CASSEFARGGSTGELFF

v_gene: TRBV19
CDR3aa: CAAALSSYNSPLHF

v_gene: TRBV5-1
CDR3aa: CASTVGGPHEQFF

v_gene: TRBV6-6
CDR3aa: CASSYRRGNTGELFF

v_gene: TRBV27
CDR3aa: CASSLLDATDTQYF

v_gene: TRBV18
CDR3aa: CASSPWDSGGSVNEQFF

v_gene: TRBV27
CDR3aa: CASSPTRRNSPLHF

v_gene: TRBV2
CDR3aa: CASSGTGISSGNTIYF

v_gene: TRBV19
CDR3aa: CASRETGLTYGYTF

v_gene: TRBV6-6
CDR3aa: CASSYGTGEKLFF

v_gene: TRBV3-1/TRBV3-2
CDR3aa: CASSLGGPSYEQYF

v_gene: TRBV7-9
CDR3aa: CASSLGATTNEKLFF

v_gene: TRBV7-8
CDR3aa: CASSLTRTGGRADTQYF

v_gene: TRBV7-3
CDR3aa: CASSLSLGDEQFF

v_gene: TRBV4-1
CDR3aa: CASSHVGLAGVLELFF

v_gene: TRBV4-2
CDR3aa: CASSQDPGQFNQPQHF

v_gene: TRBV2
CDR3aa: CASYNRFTSYEQYF

v_gene: TRBV6-1
CDR3aa: CASSEAFRGSGNTIYF

v_gene: TRBV19
CDR3aa: CASSVNSGGGYNEQFF

v_gene: TRBV2
CDR3aa: CASRARAAWGSNEKLFF

v_gene: TRBV6-6
CDR3aa: CASSYSSTGGVGYTF

v_gene: TRBV4-1
CDR3aa: CASSQGTVQLREQYF

v_gene: TRBV28
CDR3aa: CASSLGTGYQPQHF

v_gene: TRBV3-1/TRBV3-2
CDR3aa: CASSQGGLRPGASTDTQYF